This TCR beta chain was profiled in a study of T cells in Graves' hyperthyroidism and ophthalmopathy. This clonotype was recorded at least ten times. As yet, its antigen is unknown. Each ophthalmopathy patient scored at least 3 on the Clinical Activity Score and at least 4 on NOSPECS grade, with duration under 3 months. Trimming stripped 5 bases from V and 3 bases from J, with 15 bases between. CDR3 length: 15 residues. CDR1 and CDR2 from the germline V gene are SGHAT and FQNNGV. General study findings and limits: Most thyroid clonotypes with frequency above 0.001 were detected in blood.

Authors of the study amplified TCR beta CDR3 regions from RNA transcripts. First-round RT-PCR targeting the TCR CDR3 was performed with the HTBI primer set. TCRdb re-called the multiplex PCR reads through MiXCR, storing one row per CDR3 protein. The sample lists around 300,000 distinct CDR3 sequences; about 13% were seen once. The chain joins TRBV11-2 to TRBJ2-3; D is possibly TRBD2 (6 bases). Sequencing was performed on blood. This TCR was sampled from a woman in her forties with Graves' ophthalmopathy. The CDR3, as DNA: TGTGCCAGCAGCCCCCGTGGTGGGAGGACAGATACGCAGTATTTT. Translated, it gives CASSPRGGRTDTQYF.